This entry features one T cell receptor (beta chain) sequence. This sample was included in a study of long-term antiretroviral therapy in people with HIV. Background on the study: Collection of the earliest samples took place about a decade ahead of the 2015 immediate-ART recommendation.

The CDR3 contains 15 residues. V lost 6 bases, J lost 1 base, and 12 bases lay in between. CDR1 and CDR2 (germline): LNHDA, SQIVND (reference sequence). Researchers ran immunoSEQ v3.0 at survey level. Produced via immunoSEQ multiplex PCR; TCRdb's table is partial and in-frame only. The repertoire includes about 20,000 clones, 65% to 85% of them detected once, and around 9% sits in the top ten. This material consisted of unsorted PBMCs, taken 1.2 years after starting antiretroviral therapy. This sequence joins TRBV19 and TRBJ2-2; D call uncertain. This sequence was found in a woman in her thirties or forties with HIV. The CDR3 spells CASRTDLRNTGELFF. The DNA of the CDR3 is TGTGCCAGTAGGACTGATCTACGGAACACCGGGGAGCTGTTTTTT.